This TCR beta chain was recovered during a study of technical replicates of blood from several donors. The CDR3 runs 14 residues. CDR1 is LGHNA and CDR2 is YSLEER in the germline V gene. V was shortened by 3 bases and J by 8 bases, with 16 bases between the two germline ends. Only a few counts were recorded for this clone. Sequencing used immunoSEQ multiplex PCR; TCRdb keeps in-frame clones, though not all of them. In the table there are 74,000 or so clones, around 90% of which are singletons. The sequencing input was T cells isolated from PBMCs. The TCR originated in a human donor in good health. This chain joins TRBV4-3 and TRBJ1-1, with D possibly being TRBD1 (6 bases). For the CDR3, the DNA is TGCGCCAGCAGCCACCCCCGTAAAAGGGGGGAAGCTTTCTTT. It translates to CASSHPRKRGEAFF.